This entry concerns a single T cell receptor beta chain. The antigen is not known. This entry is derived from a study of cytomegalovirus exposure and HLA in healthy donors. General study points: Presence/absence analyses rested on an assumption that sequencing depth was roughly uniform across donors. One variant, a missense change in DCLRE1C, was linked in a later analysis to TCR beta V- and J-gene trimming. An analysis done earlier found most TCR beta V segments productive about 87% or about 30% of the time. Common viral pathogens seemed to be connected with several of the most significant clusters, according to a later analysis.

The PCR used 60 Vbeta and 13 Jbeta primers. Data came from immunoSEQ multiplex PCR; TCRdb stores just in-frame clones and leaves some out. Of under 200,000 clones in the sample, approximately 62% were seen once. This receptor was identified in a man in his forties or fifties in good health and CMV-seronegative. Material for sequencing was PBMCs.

This CDR3 reads CSVDFGGETQYF. As DNA, the CDR3 is TGCAGCGTTGATTTCGGGGGAGAGACCCAGTACTTC. The chain has TRBV29-1 and TRBJ2-5, with D tentatively TRBD2 (6 bases). The germline V gene has CDR1 SQVTM and CDR2 ANQGSEA. The length of the CDR3 is 12 residues. Trimming left V 3 bases short and J 4 bases short, with 9 bases between.